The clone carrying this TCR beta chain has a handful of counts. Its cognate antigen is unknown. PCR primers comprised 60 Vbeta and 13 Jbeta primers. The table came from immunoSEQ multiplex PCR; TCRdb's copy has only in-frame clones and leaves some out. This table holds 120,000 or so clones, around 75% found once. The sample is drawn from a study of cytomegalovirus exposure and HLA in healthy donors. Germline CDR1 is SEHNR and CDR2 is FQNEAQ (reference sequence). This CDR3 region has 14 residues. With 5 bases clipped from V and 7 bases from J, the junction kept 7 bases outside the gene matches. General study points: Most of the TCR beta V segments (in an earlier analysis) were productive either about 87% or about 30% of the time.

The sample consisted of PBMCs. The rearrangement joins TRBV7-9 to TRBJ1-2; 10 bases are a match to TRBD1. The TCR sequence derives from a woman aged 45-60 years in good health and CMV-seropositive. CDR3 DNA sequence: TGTGCCAGCAGCATTACCGGGACAGGGGTTGGCTACACCTTC. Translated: CASSITGTGVGYTF.